This TCR beta chain was found in a study of cytomegalovirus exposure and HLA in healthy donors. Study information: Prior work identified 95 million to 120 million unique TCR beta sequences in roughly 180 million T cells. Roughly 85 million unique TCRs from HLA-typed donors made up an early data release. Findings of the study overall: One variant, a missense change in DCLRE1C, was linked in a later analysis to TCR beta V- and J-gene trimming.

As regards this clone: Antigen: not known.

Per the germline V gene, CDR1 is SGHRS and CDR2 is YFSETQ. The CDR3 has 16 amino acids. The V and J ends lost 4 bases and 3 bases respectively, with 14 bases between them. In the PCR, 60 Vbeta and 13 Jbeta primers were used. Clones were read by immunoSEQ multiplex PCR, and TCRdb kept only the in-frame ones, dropping some. The sample gives 150,000 to 200,000 clones, around three quarters of which show up once; 1.5% to 2% is in the top ten. The origin of this receptor is a young man in good health and CMV-seronegative. This chain uses TRBV5-1 with TRBJ2-6; a weak D match, TRBD2 (6 bases). Specimen: PBMCs. CDR3 sequence reads: CASSGGAHGGANVLTF. The CDR3 DNA follows: TGCGCCAGCAGCGGCGGGGCGCATGGTGGGGCCAACGTCCTGACTTTC.